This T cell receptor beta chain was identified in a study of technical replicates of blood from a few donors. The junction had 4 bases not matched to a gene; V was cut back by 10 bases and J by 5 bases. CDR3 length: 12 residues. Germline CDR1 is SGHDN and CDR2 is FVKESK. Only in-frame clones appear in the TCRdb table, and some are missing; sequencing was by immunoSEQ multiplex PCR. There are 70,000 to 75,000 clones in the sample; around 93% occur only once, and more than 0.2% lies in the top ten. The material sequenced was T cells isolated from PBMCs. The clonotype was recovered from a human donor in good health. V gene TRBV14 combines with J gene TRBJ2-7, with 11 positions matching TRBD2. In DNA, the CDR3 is TGTGCCACTGGGACTAGCGGCAACGAGCAGTACTTC. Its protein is CATGTSGNEQYF.